The 5 T cell receptor beta chains reported below all come from one sample, sequenced in a study of shared clonotypes between healthy human individuals. The assay was immunoSEQ multiplex PCR, and TCRdb's table has in-frame clones only and misses some. The sample yields 2 million to 2.5 million clones, approximately 95% seen once. The sample was naive CD4+ T cells from PBMCs. Subset here: CD45RA+ positively selected. The source of these receptors is a young man in good health. Some clones in this sample may be carry-over from other donors' samples.

Worth noting for this clone: Within the sample, other DNA sequences also encode this same CDR3. The V gene is TRBV7-9, the J gene TRBJ2-1; 11 bases are a match to TRBD2. V trimming: 3 bases; J trimming: 6 bases; junction bases outside the gene matches: 1. CDR1 is SEHNR and CDR2 is FQNEAQ in the germline V gene (reference sequence). The CDR3 sequence is 14 residues long. This chain's CDR3 is CASSFGTSGNEQFF. CDR3 coding DNA: TGTGCCAGCAGCTTTGGGACTAGCGGCAATGAGCAGTTCTTC.

In its sample, this clone was seen once. The genes are TRBV2 and TRBJ2-5, with D possibly being TRBD1 or TRBD2 (5 bases each). The CDR3 loop spans 16 amino acids. V lost 4 bases, J lost 0 bases, and 15 bases lay in between. Per germline, CDR1 SNHLY and CDR2 FYNNEI. CDR3 sequence (DNA): TGTGCCAGCAGTGGGCGTGACAGAGGGGACCAAGAGACCCAGTACTTC. This sequence encodes CASSGRDRGDQETQYF.

This clone showed up just once. The CDR3 sequence is CASSGRENEQYF. CDR3 in DNA: TGTGCCAGCTCGGGGAGGGAAAACGAGCAGTACTTC. The genes are TRBV27 and TRBJ2-7; TRBD2 aligns across 7 bases. This CDR3 spans 12 amino acids. J gave up 5 bases and V 8 bases, and 6 bases lay outside the gene matches. The germline V gene has CDR1 MNHEY and CDR2 SMNVEV (reference sequence).

The chain employs TRBV6-5 and TRBJ2-1; D not resolved. Germline V gives CDR1 MNHEY, CDR2 SVGAGI. Between the trimmed V and J ends, which lost 4 bases and 3 bases, there was a span of 10 bases. CDR3 length equals 14 residues. The CDR3 here is CASSFGRSYNEQFF. CDR3 bases: TGTGCCAGCAGTTTCGGCAGGAGCTACAATGAGCAGTTCTTC.

The chain links TRBV11-2 to TRBJ2-2, with 10 nucleotides matching TRBD1. The V gene's germline CDR1 is SGHAT and CDR2 FQNNGV. V shed 5 bases and J 6 bases; nucleotides not matched to a gene: 6. This CDR3 contains 15 residues. The CDR3 sequence is CASSLLGQGSGELFF. CDR3 nucleotide sequence: TGTGCCAGCAGCCTGCTGGGACAGGGGTCCGGGGAGCTGTTTTTT.